The T cell receptor (beta chain) under discussion was sequenced for a study of shared clonotypes between healthy human individuals. This clone appeared many times. V lost 5 bases, J lost 7 bases, and 4 bases stayed unmatched. Germline lookup yields CDR1 SGHTA and CDR2 FQGNSA. The CDR3 runs 15 residues. Genomic DNA of every subset was divided equally among multiple immunoSEQ plates. Libraries were prepared by immunoSEQ multiplex PCR; TCRdb keeps only in-frame clonotypes and omits some of them. Among about 490,000 clones, less than 80% were seen once, and the ten largest hold over 10%. Material: PBMCs. This sequence was found in a woman aged 40 to 50 in good health. Some clones in this sample may be carry-over from other donors' samples. This chain connects TRBV7-2 to TRBJ2-1, with 14 bases matching TRBD2. The CDR3 is CASSPTSGRANEQFF. The CDR3 DNA reads TGTGCCAGCAGCCCGACTAGCGGGAGGGCGAATGAGCAGTTCTTC.